Sequencing of this T cell receptor beta chain was carried out in a study of high-grade serous ovarian cancer treatment subgroups. The data were produced by immunoSEQ multiplex PCR, yet TCRdb's version contains in-frame clones alone and is incomplete. The table lists about 4,000 clones, over 60% of them singletons. Tumor tissue was taken before any definitive surgery or chemotherapy was given. This clone was found a few times. The germline V and J ends were trimmed by 8 bases and 0 bases, with 23 bases remaining between them. This CDR3 is 18 amino acids long. The germline V gene encodes CDR1 WNHNN and CDR2 SYGVQD (reference sequence).

Sequencing used tumor tissue. The rearrangement joins TRBV10-1 to TRBJ1-3; D perhaps matches TRBD1 (6 bases). This TCR was sampled from a human donor with high-grade serous ovarian cancer. CDR3 DNA: TGCGCCAGCTTGACAGGTCCTCCCAAGTCCTACTCTGGAAACACCATATATTTT. Residues: CASLTGPPKSYSGNTIYF.